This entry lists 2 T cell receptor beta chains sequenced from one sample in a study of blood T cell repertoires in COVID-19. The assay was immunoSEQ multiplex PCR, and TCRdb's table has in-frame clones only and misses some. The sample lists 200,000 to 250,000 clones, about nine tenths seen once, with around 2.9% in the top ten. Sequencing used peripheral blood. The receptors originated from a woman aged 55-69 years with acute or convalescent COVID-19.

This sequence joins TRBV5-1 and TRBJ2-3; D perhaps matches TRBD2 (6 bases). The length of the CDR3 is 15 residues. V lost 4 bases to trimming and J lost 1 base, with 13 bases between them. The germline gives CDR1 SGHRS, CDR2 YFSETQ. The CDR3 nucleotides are TGCGCCAGCAGCCCGGAGGGATTCCGCACAGATACGCAGTATTTT. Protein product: CASSPEGFRTDTQYF.

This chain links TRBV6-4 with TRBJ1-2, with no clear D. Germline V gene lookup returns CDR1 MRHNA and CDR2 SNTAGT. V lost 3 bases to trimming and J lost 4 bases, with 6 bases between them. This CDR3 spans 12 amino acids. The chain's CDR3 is CASSETGYGYTF. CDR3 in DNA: TGTGCCAGCAGTGAGACGGGCTATGGCTACACCTTC.